Presented here are 18 T cell receptor beta chains from one specimen sequenced in a study of beta chain features in type 1 diabetes. As every portion of the isolated RNA was reverse transcribed, the sequencing read expressed TCRB transcripts. Clones were sequenced by immunoSEQ multiplex PCR, and TCRdb holds only the in-frame ones, with some missing. The sample holds hundreds of thousands of clones, approximately 30% seen once. Sequencing was done on a sample of naive CD4+ T cells from blood. These receptors all stem from a man between 18 and 29 years old in good health.

A single count supports this clone. V gene TRBV7-2 combines with J gene TRBJ2-2; D call uncertain. The CDR3 loop spans 12 amino acids. The V gene lost 2 bases and the J gene lost 6 bases, with 4 bases spanning the gap. The V gene's germline CDR1 is SGHTA and CDR2 FQGNSA. CDR3 residues: CASSLSSGELFF. CDR3 nucleotides: TGTGCCAGCAGCTTATCTTCCGGGGAGCTGTTTTTT.

This clone was counted only a few times. This sequence joins TRBV9 and TRBJ2-5; D is possibly TRBD1 or TRBD2 (5 bases each). Germline lookup yields CDR1 SGDLS and CDR2 YYNGEE. The CDR3 has 13 amino acids. Between the trimmed V and J ends, which lost 7 bases and 1 base, there was a span of 11 bases. Here the CDR3 reads CASGTASQETQYF. In nucleotides, the CDR3 is TGTGCCAGCGGGACGGCCAGCCAAGAGACCCAGTACTTC.

The V call is TRBV7-9, the J call TRBJ1-1, with D uncertain. V was clipped by 2 bases and J by 7 bases, with 8 bases between them. Germline V gene data show CDR1 as SEHNR and CDR2 as FQNEAQ (reference sequence). This CDR3 is built from 12 residues. CDR3 sequence: CASSLISIEAFF. The CDR3 nucleotides are TGTGCCAGCAGCTTAATCTCCATTGAAGCTTTCTTT.

The table lists this clone with a few counts. This sequence joins TRBV5-4 and TRBJ2-2; D gene ambiguous. V was clipped by 1 base and J by 4 bases, with 2 bases between them. The CDR3 totals 12 residues. Looked up from germline, CDR1 is SGHNT and CDR2 is YYREEE (reference sequence). The CDR3 reads CASSLITGELFF. CDR3 DNA: TGTGCCAGCAGCTTGATCACCGGGGAGCTGTTTTTT.

The chain links TRBV29-1 to TRBJ2-7; 7 bases are shared with TRBD1. The CDR3 loop spans 14 amino acids. J lost 4 bases, V lost 4 bases, and 10 bases had no gene match. Looked up from germline, CDR1 is SQVTM and CDR2 is ANQGSEA. CDR3 amino acids: CSVVFGDSRYEQYF. The CDR3 DNA is TGCAGCGTTGTCTTCGGGGACAGTAGATACGAGCAGTACTTC.

This chain uses TRBV2 with TRBJ2-1, with 8 bases lining up with TRBD2. The length of the CDR3 is 15 residues. J lost 2 bases, V lost 5 bases, and 5 bases had no gene match. Germline CDR1 SNHLY, CDR2 FYNNEI. CDR3 in amino acids: CASSRREGTYNEQFF. The CDR3 nucleotides read TGTGCCAGCAGTCGCCGGGAGGGAACCTACAATGAGCAGTTCTTC.

This chain connects TRBV29-1 to TRBJ2-6; no firm D call. This CDR3 spans 13 amino acids. Deletions cut 6 bases from V and 0 bases from J, with 6 bases between. Germline-derived CDR1 and CDR2 are SQVTM and ANQGSEA. In DNA, the CDR3 is TGCAGCGTATCCAACTCTGGGGCCAACGTCCTGACTTTC. Residues: CSVSNSGANVLTF.

This clone appeared a few times. The J gene is TRBJ1-2, the V gene TRBV30, with D possibly TRBD1 on 6 matching bases. This CDR3 has 14 residues. In germline, CDR1 is GTSNPN, CDR2 SVGIG (reference sequence). Trimming left V 5 bases short and J 12 bases short, with 25 bases between. The CDR3 nucleotides are TGTGCCTGGCGTCCCGGCGGGACAAGGTCGTCTGACACCTTC. It translates to CAWRPGGTRSSDTF.

The chain carries TRBV28 and TRBJ1-3; D remains ambiguous. From germline, CDR1 is MDHEN and CDR2 SYDVKM. V was trimmed by 2 bases and J by 0 bases, leaving 5 bases between them. The CDR3 consists of 14 residues. DNA of the CDR3: TGTGCCAGCAGTTTAGGCGGCTCTGGAAACACCATATATTTT. This encodes CASSLGGSGNTIYF.

This chain joins TRBV11-2 and TRBJ2-7, with TRBD1 as a possible D gene (6 bases). CDR3 size: 15 residues. Germline-derived CDR1 and CDR2 are SGHAT and FQNNGV. Trimming took off 2 bases at V and 1 base at J, with 12 bases between the two ends. CDR3 DNA: TGTGCCAGCAGCTTAAAAGACAGGAGGTCCTACGAGCAGTACTTC. Amino acids: CASSLKDRRSYEQYF.

This clone has more than one count but fewer than ten. For the CDR3, the DNA is TGTGCCAGCAGTTGGGGCAGTGGTGAGCAGTACTTC. It specifies CASSWGSGEQYF. The V and J genes are TRBV25-1 and TRBJ2-7; possible D gene TRBD1, 5 bases. CDR1 and CDR2 (germline): MGHDK, SYGVNS. V lost 5 bases and J 7 bases, leaving 12 bases between the germline ends. The CDR3 runs to 12 residues.

The rearrangement joins TRBV30 to TRBJ2-3; no clear D gene. V lost 2 bases to trimming and J lost 5 bases, with 5 bases between them. Per germline, CDR1 GTSNPN and CDR2 SVGIG (reference sequence). The CDR3 loop spans 11 amino acids. The CDR3 sequence is CAWSIGDTQYF. The CDR3 DNA sequence: TGTGCCTGGAGTATCGGAGATACGCAGTATTTT.

This clone was recorded a few times. J is TRBJ1-3 and V is TRBV29-1; D ambiguous. The ends were cut back, 6 bases at V and 0 bases at J, with 6 bases in the middle. Germline CDR1 reads SQVTM; CDR2 reads ANQGSEA. The CDR3 extends over 12 amino acids. The CDR3 region is CSVFSSGNTIYF. The CDR3 bases are TGCAGCGTGTTTAGCTCTGGAAACACCATATATTTT.

The chain couples TRBV11-1 to TRBJ2-7, with TRBD1 matching 7 bases. CDR3 length: 13 amino acids. After removal of 3 bases from V and 2 bases from J, the junction contained 1 base not matched to a gene. Germline V gene data show CDR1 as SGHAT and CDR2 as FQDESV (reference sequence). In nucleotides, the CDR3 is TGTGCCAGCAGCTTCACAGGGGCCTACGAGCAGTACTTC. Translated: CASSFTGAYEQYF.

In this sample, this clone turned up a few times. This CDR3 is CASSFWVSGANVLTF. The CDR3 nucleotides are TGTGCCAGCAGCTTTTGGGTCTCTGGGGCCAACGTCCTGACTTTC. The chain is built from TRBV7-9 and TRBJ2-6; unclear D gene. This CDR3 has 15 residues. The germline V gene has CDR1 SEHNR and CDR2 FQNEAQ (reference sequence). V lost 3 bases, J lost 0 bases, and 6 bases lay in between.

In this sample, this clone turned up a few times. The gene calls are TRBV9 and TRBJ2-5, with 8 bases that match TRBD2. The J segment lost 5 bases and the V segment lost 0 bases, leaving 6 bases of the junction unmatched. This CDR3 contains 15 residues. Per germline, CDR1 SGDLS and CDR2 YYNGEE. The CDR3 coding sequence is TGTGCCAGCAGCGTAGCTGGGACGGGAGGGGAGACCCAGTACTTC. It yields the protein CASSVAGTGGETQYF.

V and J are TRBV9 and TRBJ2-3; unclear D gene. The CDR3 loop spans 13 amino acids. Germline values: CDR1 SGDLS, CDR2 YYNGEE. The germline V and J ends were trimmed by 0 bases and 2 bases, with 4 bases remaining between them. The CDR3 bases are TGTGCCAGCAGCGTAGCCATCACAGATACGCAGTATTTT. Amino acid sequence: CASSVAITDTQYF.

The chain joins TRBV29-1 to TRBJ2-7; no reliable D call. Germline lookup yields CDR1 SQVTM and CDR2 ANQGSEA. V was shortened by 6 bases and J by 0 bases, with 18 bases between the two germline ends. The CDR3 is 15 amino acids. The CDR3 protein is CSVGRDTYSSYEQYF. CDR3 coding DNA: TGCAGCGTAGGCCGAGACACCTACAGCTCCTACGAGCAGTACTTC.